Sequencing of this T cell receptor (beta chain) was carried out in a study of T cell changes during pregnancy in multiple sclerosis. The CDR3 has 13 amino acids. Germline assignment: CDR1 SGHTA and CDR2 FQGNSA. V lost 5 bases to trimming and J lost 4 bases; unmatched junction nucleotides: 3. Assay used: immunoSEQ multiplex PCR; TCRdb lists only in-frame clones, some missing. The sample lists about 59,000 clones; 80% to 95% were seen once. Sequenced here: peripheral blood, sampled in the second trimester of pregnancy. This receptor was taken from a female donor in good health, enrolled as a control in a pregnancy study. This chain joins TRBV7-2 and TRBJ1-1, with 8 nucleotides matching TRBD1. The CDR3 sequence is CASSLDRATEAFF. The DNA of the CDR3 is TGTGCCAGCAGCCTGGACAGGGCCACTGAAGCTTTCTTT.